This T cell receptor beta chain was sequenced in a study of ipilimumab plus nivolumab after autologous stem cell transplantation. Data came from immunoSEQ multiplex PCR; TCRdb stores just in-frame clones and leaves some out. Of about 10,000 clones listed, around 70% were seen once; the top ten hold around a sixth. The CDR3 sequence is 15 residues long. Germline assignment: CDR1 MDHEN and CDR2 SYDVKM. The germline V and J ends were trimmed by 4 bases and 6 bases, with 15 bases remaining between them. The sequence derives from a female donor with multiple myeloma. The material was PBMCs, obtained in a trial of ipilimumab plus nivolumab as post-transplant consolidation. The chain carries TRBV28 and TRBJ2-2; possibly TRBD1 or TRBD2 for D (5 bases each). Written as DNA, the CDR3 is TGTGCCAGCAGTTCGCCAGACGGGGCCCCCGGGGAGCTGTTTTTT. The encoded protein is CASSSPDGAPGELFF. Full variable domain (rest looked up from reference TRBV28 and TRBJ2-2): DVKVTQSSRYLVKRTGEKVFLECVQDMDHENMFWYRQDPGLGLRLIYFSYDVKMKEKGDIPEGYSVSREKKERFSLILESASTNQTSMYLCASSSPDGAPGELFFGEGSRLTVL.